Listed here is a single TCR beta chain. Its antigen remains unidentified. The data were taken from a study of cytomegalovirus exposure and HLA in healthy donors. This CDR3 comprises 14 residues. V dropped 2 bases and J dropped 2 bases, with 10 bases sitting between them. The germline CDR1 and CDR2 sequences are SGHRS and YFSETQ. Amplification used 60 Vbeta primers and 13 Jbeta primers. Produced via immunoSEQ multiplex PCR; TCRdb's table is partial and in-frame only. Among 200,000 to 300,000 clones listed, around four fifths were seen once. Whole-study findings and limits: The study put 160 or so TCR beta chains on its list as cytomegalovirus-associated.

The chain couples TRBV5-1 to TRBJ1-2; D possibly corresponds to TRBD1 (6 bases). The clonotype comes from a woman in her thirties or forties in good health and CMV-seropositive. The sample taken for sequencing was PBMCs. CDR3 loop: CASSFGDTNYGYTF. CDR3 DNA sequence: TGCGCCAGCAGCTTCGGGGACACCAACTATGGCTACACCTTC.